These 29 T cell receptor beta chains came from one sample sequenced in a study of T cell clonotyping in hematopoietic cell transplantation. Assay used: immunoSEQ multiplex PCR; TCRdb lists only in-frame clones, some missing. Of about 45,000 clones listed, 80% to 85% are singletons. Time point in this sample: recipient sample about 28 days before transplant, after cytoreduction. The source material was peripheral blood mononuclear cells, sampled before stem cell transplant. These receptors were collected from a man in his 60s with myelodysplastic syndrome. Some clones in this sample may be carry-over from other donors' samples.

The rearrangement uses TRBV27 and TRBJ1-1; D remains ambiguous. Germline loops: CDR1 MNHEY, CDR2 SMNVEV (reference sequence). V was trimmed by 4 bases and J by 0 bases, leaving 9 bases between them. The CDR3 covers 14 residues. The CDR3 region has the DNA TGTGCCAGCAGTTCCAGACATCTGAACACTGAAGCTTTCTTT. Translated, it gives CASSSRHLNTEAFF.

This chain links TRBV7-2 with TRBJ2-1; D call uncertain. V lost 2 bases and J lost 0, with 5 bases in between. This CDR3 contains 14 residues. Looked up from germline, CDR1 is SGHTA and CDR2 is FQGNSA. CDR3 sequence (DNA): TGTGCCAGCAGCTTAATCCACTCCTACAATGAGCAGTTCTTC. Protein product: CASSLIHSYNEQFF.

CDR3 in amino acids: CASSILAAGTASTDTQYF. In DNA form, the CDR3 reads TGTGCCAGTAGTATCTTGGCTGCCGGGACAGCTAGCACAGATACGCAGTATTTT. The chain recombines TRBV19 with TRBJ2-3, with TRBD1 matching over 7 bases. In germline, CDR1 is LNHDA, CDR2 SQIVND (reference sequence). With V trimmed by 3 bases and J by 0 bases, 12 bases remained unmatched. The CDR3 sequence is 18 residues long. The full variable domain, rest sourced from reference TRBV19 and TRBJ2-3, is DGGITQSPKYLFRKEGQNVTLSCEQNLNHDAMYWYRQDPGQGLRLIYYSQIVNDFQKGDIAEGYSVSREKKESFPLTVTSAQKNPTAFYLCASSILAAGTASTDTQYFGPGTRLTVL.

This sequence joins TRBV25-1 and TRBJ1-1; D ambiguous. This CDR3 region has 12 residues. Germline V gives CDR1 MGHDK, CDR2 SYGVNS. Between the trimmed V and J ends, which lost 6 bases and 3 bases, there was a span of 8 bases. The CDR3 sequence is CASRDGYTEAFF. The CDR3 DNA reads TGTGCCAGCAGGGACGGTTACACTGAAGCTTTCTTT.

V and J are TRBV28 and TRBJ2-7; 10 positions match TRBD2. CDR1 MDHEN and CDR2 SYDVKM come from the germline V gene. The CDR3 has 16 residues. V lost 3 bases, J lost 4 bases, and 9 bases stayed unmatched. This CDR3 reads CASSLMATSGWYEQYF. The CDR3 DNA reads TGTGCCAGCAGTTTGATGGCGACTAGCGGGTGGTACGAGCAGTACTTC.

The chain recombines TRBV10-3 with TRBJ2-1, with TRBD2 matching over 8 bases. The CDR3 is made up of 14 amino acids. Unmatched junction bases numbered 8, after V lost 6 bases and J lost 7 bases. CDR1 is ENHRY and CDR2 is SYGVKD in the germline V gene. DNA of the CDR3: TGTGCCATCAGGCCGGGCCTAGCGGGTAATGAGCAGTTCTTC. As protein: CAIRPGLAGNEQFF.

The V gene is TRBV5-1, the J gene TRBJ2-2; 8 bases agree with TRBD2. V lost 0 bases, J lost 6 bases, and 4 bases stayed unmatched. The CDR3 spans 15 residues. The V gene's germline CDR1 is SGHRS and CDR2 YFSETQ. CDR3 in DNA: TGCGCCAGCAGCTTGGCCGGGGGGGACGCCGGGGAGCTGTTTTTT. This codes for CASSLAGGDAGELFF. Using reference TRBV5-1 and TRBJ2-2 for the parts outside the CDR3, the full variable domain is KAGVTQTPRYLIKTRGQQVTLSCSPISGHRSVSWYQQTPGQGLQFLFEYFSETQRNKGNFPGRFSGRQFSNSRSEMNVSTLELGDSALYLCASSLAGGDAGELFFGEGSRLTVL.

This clone was detected only a few times. The chain employs TRBV5-5 and TRBJ1-2, with 7 bases identical to TRBD1. V dropped 2 bases and J dropped 3; count of bases not matched to a gene: 1. This CDR3 comprises 13 residues. Looked up from germline, CDR1 is SGHKS and CDR2 is YYEKEE (reference sequence). The CDR3 sequence is CASSFDRDYGYTF. CDR3 DNA: TGTGCCAGCAGCTTCGACAGGGACTATGGCTACACCTTC.

The genes are TRBV27 and TRBJ2-5; weak D call: TRBD2 (5 bases). Germline V gene sequence: CDR1 MNHEY, CDR2 SMNVEV (reference sequence). V was clipped by 2 bases and J by 5 bases, with 9 bases between them. This CDR3 comprises 13 residues. CDR3 nucleotide sequence: TGTGCCAGCAGTTTACCCGGGGAGGAGACCCAGTACTTC. It encodes CASSLPGEETQYF.

The J gene is TRBJ2-7, the V gene TRBV2; D might be TRBD1 (5 bases). Trimming left V 4 bases short and J 2 bases short, with 15 bases between. CDR1 and CDR2 (germline): SNHLY, FYNNEI. The length of the CDR3 is 15 residues. Here the CDR3 reads CASSGAKDTTYEQYF. CDR3 nucleotide sequence: TGTGCCAGCAGTGGAGCCAAGGACACCACCTACGAGCAGTACTTC.

The chain is built from TRBV28 and TRBJ1-2; maybe TRBD1 (5 bases). V lost 3 bases, J lost 4 bases, and 18 bases lay in between. This CDR3 has 16 residues. Germline assignment: CDR1 MDHEN and CDR2 SYDVKM. For the CDR3, the DNA is TGTGCCAGCAGTTTCCCCCAGGGAGGTAGTGGCTATGGCTACACCTTC. Its translation is CASSFPQGGSGYGYTF.

This clone was detected only a few times. This chain connects TRBV2 to TRBJ2-3; D tentatively reads TRBD1 or TRBD2 (5 bases each). CDR1 and CDR2 from the germline V gene are SNHLY and FYNNEI. Trimming removed 8 bases at V and 9 bases at J, with 27 bases between. CDR3 length: 16 residues. CDR3 in DNA: TGTGCCAGCGAAAAGAGGGACCGTATCTCACAGATAACGCAGTATTTT. Translated: CASEKRDRISQITQYF.

This clone has only a few counts. The chain uses TRBV11-2 and TRBJ2-7, with a possible D match to TRBD1 (6 bases). The CDR3 contains 14 residues. The V end was cut by 4 bases, the J end by 7 bases, with 17 bases between. Germline V CDR1 and CDR2: SGHAT, FQNNGV. CDR3 region: CASSSVYGTLEQYF. The CDR3 bases are TGTGCCAGCAGCTCGGTTTACGGGACATTGGAGCAGTACTTC.

This clone was recorded only once. The chain couples TRBV10-3 to TRBJ1-1; D gene uncertain. The germline V and J ends were trimmed by 8 bases and 2 bases, with 12 bases remaining between them. The germline V gene has CDR1 ENHRY and CDR2 SYGVKD. This CDR3 has 13 residues. CDR3 nucleotide sequence: TGTGCCATCCAGAGGGCCCTCAACACTGAAGCTTTCTTT. Protein: CAIQRALNTEAFF.

The sample holds a few counts of this clone. The chain carries TRBV6-1 and TRBJ2-7; D perhaps matches TRBD1 (5 bases). V gave up 8 bases and J gave up 5 bases, with 19 bases separating them. This CDR3 is built from 14 residues. Germline values: CDR1 MNHNS, CDR2 SASEGT. The CDR3 DNA is TGTGCCAGCGACCCGTTTCAGGGTAAAGACGAGCAGTACTTC. As protein: CASDPFQGKDEQYF.

A remark on this clone: The same CDR3 also results from other DNA sequences found in this sample. The chain employs TRBV18 and TRBJ2-7; no definite D call. Trimming stripped 3 bases from V and 5 bases from J, with 11 bases between. There are 13 residues in the CDR3. The germline CDR1 and CDR2 sequences are KGHSH and LQKENI. The CDR3 region has the DNA TGTGCCAGCTCACCGTCACGAGAAAACGAGCAGTACTTC. This gives the protein CASSPSRENEQYF.

The CDR3 loop reads CASSLLPVDMNTEAFF. The CDR3, as DNA: TGCGCCAGCAGCTTACTGCCTGTGGATATGAACACTGAAGCTTTCTTT. V is TRBV5-1 and J is TRBJ1-1; D is uncertain. Germline CDR1 and CDR2: SGHRS and YFSETQ. The V end lost 2 bases, the J end lost 0 bases, and 14 bases lay between the germline ends. The CDR3 has 16 amino acids.

The chain combines TRBV2 with TRBJ2-4, with D perhaps matching TRBD2 (5 bases). V was cut by 6 bases and J by 3 bases, with 15 bases left in between. The germline gives CDR1 SNHLY, CDR2 FYNNEI. The CDR3 is 15 residues long. CDR3 sequence (DNA): TGTGCCAGCAGGAAAGACGGTCGGGGCAAAAACATTCAGTACTTC. This gives the protein CASRKDGRGKNIQYF. The entire variable domain, with the rest obtained from reference TRBV2 and TRBJ2-4, is as follows: EPEVTQTPSHQVTQMGQEVILRCVPISNHLYFYWYRQILGQKVEFLVSFYNNEISEKSEIFDDQFSVERPDGSNFTLKIRSTKLEDSAMYFCASRKDGRGKNIQYFGAGTRLSVL.

The chain links TRBV9 to TRBJ2-1; D ambiguous. Trimming pared 0 bases from V and 8 bases from J, leaving 12 bases between. CDR1 is SGDLS, CDR2 YYNGEE, per germline. The CDR3 has 14 residues. The CDR3 DNA reads TGTGCCAGCAGCGTAGATCCAGTGGGTCATGAGCAGTTCTTC. Translating gives CASSVDPVGHEQFF.

This chain uses TRBV28 with TRBJ2-1; weak D call: TRBD2 (5 bases). Germline lookup yields CDR1 MDHEN and CDR2 SYDVKM. Trimming left V 8 bases short and J 1 base short, with 18 bases between. The CDR3 has 16 amino acids. In DNA form, the CDR3 reads TGTGCCAGCCATCCCCAGGCAGGACTTTCCTACAATGAGCAGTTCTTC. Its protein product is CASHPQAGLSYNEQFF.

The chain recombines TRBV30 with TRBJ2-5, with 8 bases matching TRBD1. V was pared by 3 bases and J by 3 bases, with 15 bases of the junction left unmatched. The germline CDR1 and CDR2 sequences are GTSNPN and SVGIG (reference sequence). The CDR3 spans 17 residues. CDR3: CAWSAYPPGGYKETQYF. CDR3 coding DNA: TGTGCCTGGAGCGCCTATCCTCCAGGGGGCTATAAAGAGACCCAGTACTTC.

This clone was seen a few times. The chain carries TRBV19 and TRBJ2-6, with D hard to call. With 1 base removed from V and 0 bases from J, the gap between germline ends came to 7 bases. Germline values: CDR1 LNHDA, CDR2 SQIVND (reference sequence). CDR3 length: 16 amino acids. CDR3 sequence: CASSIVFSSGANVLTF. The CDR3 DNA reads as TGTGCCAGTAGTATAGTGTTCAGCTCTGGGGCCAACGTCCTGACTTTC.

The chain employs TRBV7-2 and TRBJ1-3; D is unresolved. This CDR3 is built from 14 residues. V was clipped by 5 bases and J by 4 bases, with 12 bases between them. Germline values: CDR1 SGHTA, CDR2 FQGNSA. CDR3 DNA sequence: TGTGCCAGCAGCCTGGAGGGTTTCGGAAACACCATATATTTT. Translation gives CASSLEGFGNTIYF.

The V and J genes are TRBV5-6 and TRBJ2-3; 10 bases align to TRBD2. The CDR3 length is 15 residues. Per germline, CDR1 SGHDT and CDR2 YYEEEE. Trimming at V came to 5 bases and at J to 4 bases, leaving 7 bases not matched to a gene. The CDR3 here is CASRDWSGGADTQYF. In nucleotides, the CDR3 is TGTGCCAGCAGGGACTGGAGCGGGGGGGCAGATACGCAGTATTTT.

This clone occurred a few times. The genes are TRBV4-2 and TRBJ2-1; unclear D gene. CDR1 and CDR2 from the germline V gene are LGHNA and YNFKEQ. Trimming removed 3 bases from V and 8 bases from J, with 14 bases in between. CDR3 length: 14 amino acids. The CDR3 protein is CASSHTALSDEQFF. CDR3 in DNA: TGTGCCAGCAGCCACACGGCTCTAAGCGATGAGCAGTTCTTC.

This chain connects TRBV11-2 to TRBJ1-1; TRBD1 matches 7 bases. Germline V CDR1 and CDR2: SGHAT, FQNNGV. Germline trimming cut 1 base from V and 11 bases from J; bases unmatched to any gene: 10. This CDR3 has 14 amino acids. The CDR3 here is CASSLVSGAGGAFF. The CDR3 DNA sequence: TGTGCCAGCAGCTTAGTTTCTGGCGCAGGGGGGGCTTTCTTT. Full variable domain (rest looked up from reference TRBV11-2 and TRBJ1-1): EAGVAQSPRYKIIEKRQSVAFWCNPISGHATLYWYQQILGQGPKLLIQFQNNGVVDDSQLPKDRFSAERLKGVDSTLKIQPAKLEDSAVYLCASSLVSGAGGAFFGQGTRLTVV.

V and J are TRBV19 and TRBJ2-5, with 7 nucleotides matching TRBD1. Germline assignment: CDR1 LNHDA and CDR2 SQIVND (reference sequence). This CDR3 region has 14 residues. The V gene end was trimmed by 5 bases and the J gene end by 1 base; junction bases not matched to a gene: 4. CDR3 protein: CASSAGQVQETQYF. CDR3 sequence (DNA): TGTGCCAGTAGTGCCGGACAGGTCCAAGAGACCCAGTACTTC.

The V and J genes are TRBV2 and TRBJ2-3; maybe TRBD1 (6 bases). The CDR3 consists of 16 residues. V lost 9 bases and J 3 bases, leaving 22 bases between the germline ends. CDR1 is SNHLY and CDR2 is FYNNEI in the germline V gene. The CDR3 bases are TGTGCCAGGGAAGGTGCTGGGGGCCAGTCGACAGATACGCAGTATTTT. Amino acids: CAREGAGGQSTDTQYF.

This chain joins TRBV4-3 and TRBJ1-4; 8 nucleotides agree with TRBD1. Germline CDR1 and CDR2: LGHNA and YSLEER. This CDR3 spans 15 amino acids. The ends lost 1 base at V and 7 bases at J; junction bases unmatched: 5. The CDR3 DNA sequence: TGCGCCAGCAGCCAAGCAGGGGGCAGTAGTGAAAAACTGTTTTTT. The encoded protein is CASSQAGGSSEKLFF.